The T cell receptor (beta chain) under discussion was sequenced for a study of shared clonotypes between healthy human individuals. The CDR3 totals 12 residues. V lost 6 bases and J 6 bases, leaving 10 bases between the germline ends. Per germline, CDR1 LNHNV and CDR2 YYDKDF (reference sequence). The sample holds a few counts of this clone. Ten immunoSEQ deep assay plates were used to sequence unsorted PBMC DNA. Profiling relied on immunoSEQ multiplex PCR, and the TCRdb table lists in-frame clones only, not all of them. The repertoire has about 450,000 clones, 70% to 80% of them found once; the top ten carry about 12%.

This clonotype was sampled from a woman in her thirties or forties in good health. Some clones in this sample may be carry-over from other donors' samples. The sample was PBMCs. The chain uses TRBV15 and TRBJ2-3; TRBD2 might be the D (6 bases). The DNA for the CDR3 is TGTGCCACCAGGGCGGGACTGGATACGCAGTATTTT. As protein: CATRAGLDTQYF.